Sequencing of this TCR beta chain was carried out in a study of cytomegalovirus exposure and HLA in healthy donors. Study context: Sequencing of approximately 190 million T cells in an earlier analysis found around 110 million unique TCR beta sequences.

The PCR contained 60 Vbeta and 13 Jbeta primers. The repertoire was sequenced with immunoSEQ multiplex PCR; TCRdb's copy has only in-frame clones and lacks some. The table includes roughly 200,000 clones, around four fifths detected once. The V gene lost 8 bases and the J gene lost 0 bases, with 8 bases spanning the gap. The V gene's germline CDR1 is LNHNV and CDR2 YYDKDF (reference sequence). This CDR3 is 13 amino acids long. The study, taken as a whole, reports: The study designated roughly 160 TCR beta chains cytomegalovirus-associated. Sequencing probably produced one cluster of sequence variants that were highly shared. Association of a missense DCLRE1C variant with TCR beta V- and J-gene trimming was reported in a later analysis.

Note on this clone: The antigen is not known.

Material: PBMCs. V usage is TRBV15 and J usage is TRBJ2-1, with no clear D. This clonotype was sampled from a woman aged 55 to 70 in good health and CMV-seropositive. CDR3 in amino acids: CATSTDSYNEQFF. As DNA, the CDR3 is TGTGCCACCTCTACCGACTCCTACAATGAGCAGTTCTTC.